This T cell receptor (beta chain) originates from a study of cytomegalovirus exposure and HLA in healthy donors. A remark on this clone: Its target is unknown.

The CDR3 sequence is 14 residues long. V was pared by 6 bases and J by 14 bases, with 23 bases between. Germline lookup yields CDR1 MNHEY and CDR2 SMNVEV (reference sequence). General study findings and limits: One variant, a missense change in DCLRE1C, was linked in a later analysis to TCR beta V- and J-gene trimming. Accurate predictions that matched the HLA-A and HLA-B alleles of most subjects were reportedly made from TCR beta sequences.

A multiplex PCR was run with 60 Vbeta primers and 13 Jbeta primers. Sequenced by immunoSEQ multiplex PCR; TCRdb stores in-frame clones only, minus some. The data hold roughly 60,000 clones, with under 80% observed a single time. Healthy bone marrow donors formed the donor group. Donors likely had unrecorded immune exposures despite being nominally healthy when sampled. The source of this sequence is a woman under 40 in good health and CMV-seronegative. The source material was PBMCs. V gene TRBV27 combines with J gene TRBJ2-1, with D maybe TRBD1 (7 bases). CDR3 region: CASRPGQSSSSEFF. CDR3 bases: TGTGCCAGCAGACCGGGACAGAGCAGTTCTAGCGAGTTCTTC.